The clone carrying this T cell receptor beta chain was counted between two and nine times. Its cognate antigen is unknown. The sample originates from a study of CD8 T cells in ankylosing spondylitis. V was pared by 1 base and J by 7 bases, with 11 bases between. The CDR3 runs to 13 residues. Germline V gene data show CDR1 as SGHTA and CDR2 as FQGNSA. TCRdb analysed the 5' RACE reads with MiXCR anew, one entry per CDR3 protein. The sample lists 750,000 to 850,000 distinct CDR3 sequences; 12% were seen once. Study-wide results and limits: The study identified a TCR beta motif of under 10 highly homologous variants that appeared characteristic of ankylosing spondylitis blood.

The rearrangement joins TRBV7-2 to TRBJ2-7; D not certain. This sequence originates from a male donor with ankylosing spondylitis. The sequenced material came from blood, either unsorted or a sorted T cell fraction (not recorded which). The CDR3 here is CASSLDPAREQYF. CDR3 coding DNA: TGTGCCAGCAGCTTAGACCCGGCTAGGGAGCAGTACTTC.